The rows below give T cell receptor beta chains drawn from one sample of a study of T cells in Graves' hyperthyroidism and ophthalmopathy. TCRdb called the multiplex PCR reads again in MiXCR, with one record for every CDR3 protein. The repertoire includes a few hundred thousand distinct CDR3 sequences, 46% of them detected once, and nearly 8.5% sits in the top ten. The sequencing input was peripheral blood or thyroid tissue (not recorded which). The source of these receptors is a woman under 30 with Graves' hyperthyroidism. Each CDR3 is given with its conserved first and last residue. D genes are given only for firm matches. Rows may omit the clone size; those that give it use once, few, many or a size class.

d_call: TRBD2; v_call: TRBV7-4; clone_size: .; j_call: TRBJ2-5; cdr3_nt: TGTGCCAGCAGACTTTTAGCGGGAGGGAAAGAGACCCAGTACTTC; cdr3_aa: CASRLLAGGKETQYF
d_call: TRBD2; v_call: TRBV24-1; clone_size: many; j_call: TRBJ2-5; cdr3_nt: TGTGCCACCAGTGATTTTGGACGGGGGGGGCGGTTGGAGACCCAGTACTTC; cdr3_aa: CATSDFGRGGRLETQYF
d_call: .; v_call: TRBV20-1; clone_size: .; j_call: TRBJ2-7; cdr3_nt: TGCAGTGCCAGCAGCTCTGGGAGGGAGCAGTACTTC; cdr3_aa: CSASSSGREQYF
d_call: TRBD1; v_call: TRBV7-2; clone_size: many; j_call: TRBJ2-5; cdr3_nt: TGTGCCAGCAGCTTCCAGGGGGAGGAGACCCAGTACTTC; cdr3_aa: CASSFQGEETQYF
d_call: .; v_call: TRBV24-1; clone_size: .; j_call: TRBJ1-2; cdr3_nt: TGTGCTAGAGTTGGGGGGCGCGATGGCTACACCTTC; cdr3_aa: CARVGGRDGYTF
d_call: .; v_call: TRBV4-3; clone_size: .; j_call: TRBJ2-7; cdr3_nt: TGCGCCAGCAGTCACGACAGCTCGAGCTCCTACGAGCAGTACTTC; cdr3_aa: CASSHDSSSSYEQYF
d_call: TRBD1; v_call: TRBV5-1; clone_size: many; j_call: TRBJ1-1; cdr3_nt: TGCGCCAGCAGCTCCGACAGGGGGGGCACTGAAGCTTTCTTT; cdr3_aa: CASSSDRGGTEAFF
d_call: TRBD1; v_call: TRBV7-8; clone_size: .; j_call: TRBJ1-1; cdr3_nt: TGTGCCAGCAGAGGACAGGGTGTTTTGGACACTGAAGCTTTCTTT; cdr3_aa: CASRGQGVLDTEAFF
d_call: TRBD2; v_call: TRBV5-1; clone_size: .; j_call: TRBJ2-7; cdr3_nt: TGCGCCAGCAGCTTGTCGGGACTAGCGGGAGTCCACGAGCAGTACTTC; cdr3_aa: CASSLSGLAGVHEQYF
d_call: .; v_call: TRBV20-1; clone_size: few; j_call: TRBJ1-5; cdr3_nt: TGCAGTGCTAGAGGCCCAAGGGAGATTGGCAATCAGCCCCAGCATTTT; cdr3_aa: CSARGPREIGNQPQHF
d_call: TRBD2; v_call: TRBV20-1; clone_size: few; j_call: TRBJ2-7; cdr3_nt: TGCAGTGCCCCCGCGCCGGGAGGCCTCTCCTACGAGCAGTACTTC; cdr3_aa: CSAPAPGGLSYEQYF
d_call: .; v_call: TRBV19; clone_size: few; j_call: TRBJ1-1; cdr3_nt: TGTGCCAGTAGGGGACGGGAGAACACTGAAGCTTTCTTT; cdr3_aa: CASRGRENTEAFF
d_call: .; v_call: TRBV20-1; clone_size: .; j_call: TRBJ2-6; cdr3_nt: TGCAGTGCTTCGGGGGCCAAGGTCCTGACTTTC; cdr3_aa: CSASGAKVLTF
d_call: .; v_call: TRBV29-1; clone_size: many; j_call: TRBJ1-5; cdr3_nt: TGCAGCGTTGGGGCGGATAGCAATCAGCCCCAGCATTTT; cdr3_aa: CSVGADSNQPQHF
d_call: TRBD1; v_call: TRBV7-3; clone_size: .; j_call: TRBJ1-3; cdr3_nt: TGTGCCAGCAGTCTCTCAGGGGGCGTCTCTGGAAACACCATATATTTT; cdr3_aa: CASSLSGGVSGNTIYF
d_call: TRBD1; v_call: TRBV20-1; clone_size: .; j_call: TRBJ2-7; cdr3_nt: TGCAGCGCTAGACAGGGGGGGGCCTACGAGCAGTACTTC; cdr3_aa: CSARQGGAYEQYF
d_call: .; v_call: TRBV2; clone_size: .; j_call: TRBJ2-6; cdr3_nt: TGTGCCACATCCCGGGCCTCTGGGGCCAACGTCCTGACTTTC; cdr3_aa: CATSRASGANVLTF
d_call: .; v_call: TRBV19; clone_size: .; j_call: TRBJ1-1; cdr3_nt: TGTGCCAGTTGCGCCAGGGGAATGAACACTGAAGCTTTCTTT; cdr3_aa: CASCARGMNTEAFF
d_call: .; v_call: TRBV5-1; clone_size: few; j_call: TRBJ2-5; cdr3_nt: TGCGCCAGCAGCTTACAGGACAGTCGAGAGACCCAGTACTTC; cdr3_aa: CASSLQDSRETQYF
d_call: TRBD2; v_call: TRBV7-8; clone_size: .; j_call: TRBJ2-7; cdr3_nt: TGTGCCAGCAGCTATAGCGGGAGGGCCGGCGAGCAGTACTTC; cdr3_aa: CASSYSGRAGEQYF
d_call: TRBD1; v_call: TRBV7-9; clone_size: many; j_call: TRBJ1-6; cdr3_nt: TGTGCCAGCAGCACCCAACAGGGGGGGAATTCACCCCTCCACTTT; cdr3_aa: CASSTQQGGNSPLHF
d_call: TRBD1; v_call: TRBV29-1; clone_size: .; j_call: TRBJ2-2; cdr3_nt: TGCAGCAGTTACCGGACAGGAGAGCTGTTTTTT; cdr3_aa: CSSYRTGELFF
d_call: .; v_call: TRBV4-3; clone_size: .; j_call: TRBJ2-5; cdr3_nt: TGCGCCAGCAGCCAAGAGCCTGCTGAACAAGAGACCCAGTACTTC; cdr3_aa: CASSQEPAEQETQYF
d_call: .; v_call: TRBV7-8; clone_size: few; j_call: TRBJ2-7; cdr3_nt: TGTGCCAGCAGCTTAATCAACAGAGACTACGAGCAGTACTTC; cdr3_aa: CASSLINRDYEQYF
d_call: .; v_call: TRBV24-1; clone_size: .; j_call: TRBJ1-2; cdr3_nt: TGTGCCAGCAGTATTAGCGGCGAATATGGCTACACCTTC; cdr3_aa: CASSISGEYGYTF
d_call: .; v_call: TRBV20-1; clone_size: .; j_call: TRBJ2-2; cdr3_nt: TGCAGTGCTAGGAGTTCCGACGAACCGAACACCGGGGAGCTGTTTTTT; cdr3_aa: CSARSSDEPNTGELFF
d_call: TRBD1; v_call: TRBV12-3/TRBV12-4; clone_size: many; j_call: TRBJ1-2; cdr3_nt: TGTGCCAGCAGTTACGGACAGGGCGGATATGGCTACACCTTC; cdr3_aa: CASSYGQGGYGYTF
d_call: .; v_call: TRBV19; clone_size: once; j_call: TRBJ1-3; cdr3_nt: TGTGCCAGTAGTATAGGGGAGACAACTGGAGACACCATATATTTT; cdr3_aa: CASSIGETTGDTIYF
d_call: .; v_call: TRBV12-3/TRBV12-4; clone_size: few; j_call: TRBJ1-5; cdr3_nt: TGTGCCAGCAGTTTAGGGGGCCAGTGGAGCAATCAGCCCCAGCATTTT; cdr3_aa: CASSLGGQWSNQPQHF
d_call: TRBD1; v_call: TRBV19; clone_size: .; j_call: TRBJ2-5; cdr3_nt: TGTGCCAGCACTGAGGACAGGGGTCCCCAGTACTTC; cdr3_aa: CASTEDRGPQYF
d_call: .; v_call: TRBV6-1; clone_size: .; j_call: TRBJ1-5; cdr3_nt: TGTGCCGACACCCTCCTCAGGGGATTACGGGAGCCCCAGCATTTT; cdr3_aa: CADTLLRGLREPQHF
d_call: .; v_call: TRBV7-9; clone_size: .; j_call: TRBJ1-4; cdr3_nt: TGTGCCAGCAGCTTAGGGCTGGAAAAACTGTTTTTT; cdr3_aa: CASSLGLEKLFF